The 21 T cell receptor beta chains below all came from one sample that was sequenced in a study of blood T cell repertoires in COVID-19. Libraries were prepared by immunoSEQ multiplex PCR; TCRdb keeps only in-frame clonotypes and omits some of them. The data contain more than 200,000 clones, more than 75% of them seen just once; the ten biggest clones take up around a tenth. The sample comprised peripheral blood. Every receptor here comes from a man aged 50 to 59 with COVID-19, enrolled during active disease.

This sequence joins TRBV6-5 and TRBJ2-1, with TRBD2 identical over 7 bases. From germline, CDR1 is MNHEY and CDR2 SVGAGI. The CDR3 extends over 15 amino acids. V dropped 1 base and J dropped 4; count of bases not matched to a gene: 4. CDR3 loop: CASSYWASGYNEQFF. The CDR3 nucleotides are TGTGCCAGCAGTTACTGGGCTAGCGGTTACAATGAGCAGTTCTTC.

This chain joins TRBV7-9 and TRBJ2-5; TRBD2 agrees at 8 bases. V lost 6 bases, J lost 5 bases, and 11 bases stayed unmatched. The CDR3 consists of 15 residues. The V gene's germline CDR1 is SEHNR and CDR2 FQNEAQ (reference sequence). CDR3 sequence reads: CASSQNLGLEETQYF. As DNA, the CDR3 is TGTGCCAGCAGTCAAAACTTGGGACTAGAGGAGACCCAGTACTTC. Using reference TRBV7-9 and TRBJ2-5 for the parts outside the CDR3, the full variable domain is DTGVSQNPRHKITKRGQNVTFRCDPISEHNRLYWYRQTLGQGPEFLTYFQNEAQLEKSRLLSDRFSAERPKGSFSTLEIQRTEQGDSAMYLCASSQNLGLEETQYFGPGTRLLVL.

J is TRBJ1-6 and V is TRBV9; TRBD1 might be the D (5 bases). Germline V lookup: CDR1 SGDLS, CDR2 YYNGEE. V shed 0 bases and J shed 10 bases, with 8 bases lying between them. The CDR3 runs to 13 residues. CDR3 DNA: TGTGCCAGCAGCGTAGTACAGGCGTCACCCCTCCACTTT. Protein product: CASSVVQASPLHF.

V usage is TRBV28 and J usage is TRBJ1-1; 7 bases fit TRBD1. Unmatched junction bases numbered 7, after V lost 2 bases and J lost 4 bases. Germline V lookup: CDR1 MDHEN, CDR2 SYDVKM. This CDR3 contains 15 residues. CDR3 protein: CASSLPQGIGTEAFF. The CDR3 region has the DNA TGTGCCAGCAGTTTACCACAGGGGATAGGCACTGAAGCTTTCTTT. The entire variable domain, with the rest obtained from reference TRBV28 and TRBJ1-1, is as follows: DVKVTQSSRYLVKRTGEKVFLECVQDMDHENMFWYRQDPGLGLRLIYFSYDVKMKEKGDIPEGYSVSREKKERFSLILESASTNQTSMYLCASSLPQGIGTEAFFGQGTRLTVV.

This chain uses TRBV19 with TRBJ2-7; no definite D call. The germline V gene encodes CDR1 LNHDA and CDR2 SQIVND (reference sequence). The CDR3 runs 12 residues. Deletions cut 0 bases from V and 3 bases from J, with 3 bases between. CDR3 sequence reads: CASSIDGYEQYF. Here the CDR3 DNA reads TGTGCCAGTAGTATAGACGGCTACGAGCAGTACTTC.

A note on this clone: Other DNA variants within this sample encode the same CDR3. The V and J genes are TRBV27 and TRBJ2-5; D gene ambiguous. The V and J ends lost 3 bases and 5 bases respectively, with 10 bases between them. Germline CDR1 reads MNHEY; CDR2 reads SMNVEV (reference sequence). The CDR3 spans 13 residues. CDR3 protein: CASSFRGRETQYF. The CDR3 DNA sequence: TGTGCCAGCAGTTTCCGAGGTCGGGAGACCCAGTACTTC.

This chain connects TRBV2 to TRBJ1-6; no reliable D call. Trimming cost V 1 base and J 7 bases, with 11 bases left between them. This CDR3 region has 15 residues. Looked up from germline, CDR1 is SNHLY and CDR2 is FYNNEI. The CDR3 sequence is CASSEEAGWNSPLHF. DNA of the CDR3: TGTGCCAGCAGTGAAGAGGCGGGCTGGAATTCACCCCTCCACTTT.

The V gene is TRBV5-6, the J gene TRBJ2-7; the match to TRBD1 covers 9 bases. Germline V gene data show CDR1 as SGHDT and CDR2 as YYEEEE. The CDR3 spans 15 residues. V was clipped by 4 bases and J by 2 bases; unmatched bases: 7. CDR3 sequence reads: CASSAGTGSAYEQYF. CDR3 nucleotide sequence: TGTGCCAGCAGCGCGGGGACAGGGTCAGCCTACGAGCAGTACTTC.

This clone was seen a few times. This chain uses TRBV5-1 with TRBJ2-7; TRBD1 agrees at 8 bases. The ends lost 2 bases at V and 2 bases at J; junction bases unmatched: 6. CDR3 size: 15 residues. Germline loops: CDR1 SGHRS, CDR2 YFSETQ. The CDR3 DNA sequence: TGCGCCAGCAGCTTCGGCCCGGGACAGGCCTACGAGCAGTACTTC. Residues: CASSFGPGQAYEQYF.

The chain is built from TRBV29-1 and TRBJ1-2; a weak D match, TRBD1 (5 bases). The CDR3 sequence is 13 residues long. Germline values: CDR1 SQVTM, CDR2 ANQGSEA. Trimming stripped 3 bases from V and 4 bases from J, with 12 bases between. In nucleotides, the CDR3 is TGCAGCGTTGAGGAAGGGGCCAGCTATGGCTACACCTTC. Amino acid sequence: CSVEEGASYGYTF.

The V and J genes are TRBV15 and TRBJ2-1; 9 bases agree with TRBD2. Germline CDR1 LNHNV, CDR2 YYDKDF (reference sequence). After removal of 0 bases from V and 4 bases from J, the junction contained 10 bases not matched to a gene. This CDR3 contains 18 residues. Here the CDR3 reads CATSRDLAGDLIYNEQFF. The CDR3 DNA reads TGTGCCACCAGCAGAGATTTAGCGGGGGACCTAATTTACAATGAGCAGTTCTTC. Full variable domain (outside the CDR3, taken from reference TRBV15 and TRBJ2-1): DAMVIQNPRYQVTQFGKPVTLSCSQTLNHNVMYWYQQKSSQAPKLLFHYYDKDFNNEADTPDNFQSRRPNTSFCFLDIRSPGLGDTAMYLCATSRDLAGDLIYNEQFFGPGTRLTVL.

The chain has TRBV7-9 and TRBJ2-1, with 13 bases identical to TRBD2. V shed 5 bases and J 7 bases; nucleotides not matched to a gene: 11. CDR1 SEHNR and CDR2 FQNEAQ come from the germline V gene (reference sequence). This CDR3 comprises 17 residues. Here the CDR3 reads CASSPKLTSGRLNEQFF. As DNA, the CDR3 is TGTGCCAGCAGCCCTAAATTGACTAGCGGGAGGCTAAATGAGCAGTTCTTC.

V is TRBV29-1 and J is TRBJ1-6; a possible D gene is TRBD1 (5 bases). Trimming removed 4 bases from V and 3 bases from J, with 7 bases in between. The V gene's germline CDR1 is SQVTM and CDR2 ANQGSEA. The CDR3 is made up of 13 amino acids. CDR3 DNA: TGCAGCGTTGTGACAGACTATAATTCACCCCTCCACTTT. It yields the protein CSVVTDYNSPLHF. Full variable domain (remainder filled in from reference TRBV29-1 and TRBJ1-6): SAVISQKPSRDICQRGTSLTIQCQVDSQVTMMFWYRQQPGQSLTLIATANQGSEATYESGFVIDKFPISRPNLTFSTLTVSNMSPEDSSIYLCSVVTDYNSPLHFGNGTRLTVT.

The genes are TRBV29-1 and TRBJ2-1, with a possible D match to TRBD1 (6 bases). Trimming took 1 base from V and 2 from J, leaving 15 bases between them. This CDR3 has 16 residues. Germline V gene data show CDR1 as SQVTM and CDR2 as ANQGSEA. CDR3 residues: CSVEGGLGGAYNEQFF. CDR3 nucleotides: TGCAGCGTTGAAGGGGGTTTAGGGGGAGCCTACAATGAGCAGTTCTTC.

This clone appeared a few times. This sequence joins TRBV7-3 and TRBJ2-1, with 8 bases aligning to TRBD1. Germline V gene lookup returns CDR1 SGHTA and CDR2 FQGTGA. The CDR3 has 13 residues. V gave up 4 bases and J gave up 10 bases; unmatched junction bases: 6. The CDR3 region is CASSSDRDSEQFF. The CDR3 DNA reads TGTGCCAGCAGCTCGGACAGGGACAGCGAGCAGTTCTTC. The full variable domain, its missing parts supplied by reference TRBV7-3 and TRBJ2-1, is GAGVSQTPSNKVTEKGKYVELRCDPISGHTALYWYRQSLGQGPEFLIYFQGTGAADDSGLPNDRFFAVRPEGSVSTLKIQRTERGDSAVYLCASSSDRDSEQFFGPGTRLTVL.

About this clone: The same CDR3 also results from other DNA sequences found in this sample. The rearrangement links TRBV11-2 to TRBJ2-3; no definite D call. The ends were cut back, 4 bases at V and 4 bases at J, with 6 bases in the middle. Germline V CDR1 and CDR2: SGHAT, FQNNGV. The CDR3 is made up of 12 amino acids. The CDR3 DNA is TGTGCCAGCAGCTATAGTGCAGATACGCAGTATTTT. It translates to CASSYSADTQYF.

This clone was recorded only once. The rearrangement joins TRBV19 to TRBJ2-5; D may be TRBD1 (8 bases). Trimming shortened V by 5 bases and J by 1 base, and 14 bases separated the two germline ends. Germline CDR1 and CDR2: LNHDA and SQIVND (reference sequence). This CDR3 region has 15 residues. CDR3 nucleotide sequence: TGTGCCAGTAGTCTACAGGGGGGGCCCCAAGAGACCCAGTACTTC. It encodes CASSLQGGPQETQYF.

The CDR3 region has the DNA TGTGCCAGCAGCTTAGTGGGACTAGGTCCCGAGCAGTACTTC. This translates into CASSLVGLGPEQYF. This rearrangement joins TRBV11-2 to TRBJ2-7; TRBD2 matches at 8 bases. This CDR3 is 14 amino acids long. After removal of 1 base from V and 6 bases from J, the junction contained 5 bases not matched to a gene. Germline V gives CDR1 SGHAT, CDR2 FQNNGV.

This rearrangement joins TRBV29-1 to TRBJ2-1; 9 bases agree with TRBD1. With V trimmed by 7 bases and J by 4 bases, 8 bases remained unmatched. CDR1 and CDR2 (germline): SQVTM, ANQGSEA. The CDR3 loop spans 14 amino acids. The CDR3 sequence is CSEATGGGYNEQFF. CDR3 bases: TGCAGCGAGGCGACAGGGGGTGGATACAATGAGCAGTTCTTC.

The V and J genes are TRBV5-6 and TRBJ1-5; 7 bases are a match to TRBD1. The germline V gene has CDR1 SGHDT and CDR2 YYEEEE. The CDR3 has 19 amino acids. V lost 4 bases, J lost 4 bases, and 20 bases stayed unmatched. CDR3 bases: TGTGCCAGCAGCGTCTACAGGGGCAGTTCCCATTTGGTTAATCAGCCCCAGCATTTT. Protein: CASSVYRGSSHLVNQPQHF.

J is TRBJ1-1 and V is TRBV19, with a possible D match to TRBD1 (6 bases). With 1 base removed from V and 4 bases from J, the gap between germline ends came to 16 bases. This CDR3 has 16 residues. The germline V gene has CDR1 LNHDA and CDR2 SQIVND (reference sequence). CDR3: CASSIVQGIGGTEAFF. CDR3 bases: TGTGCCAGTAGTATAGTCCAGGGGATTGGGGGCACTGAAGCTTTCTTT.